The 25 T cell receptor beta chains presented below share a single source sample, sequenced in a study of blood T cell repertoires in COVID-19. Here immunoSEQ multiplex PCR was the method, and the copy in TCRdb shows in-frame clones only, minus some. The repertoire holds about 69,000 clones, with 65% to 90% as singletons. The sample was peripheral blood. These receptors all come from an older man with acute or convalescent COVID-19.

V and J are TRBV28 and TRBJ1-5; possibly TRBD1 for D (5 bases). Trimming shortened V by 8 bases and J by 2 bases, and 19 bases separated the two germline ends. CDR1 is MDHEN and CDR2 is SYDVKM in the germline V gene. This CDR3 has 16 residues. The DNA for the CDR3 is TGTGCCAGCTCGGGGGGTTTTGTATATCGCAATCAGCCCCAGCATTTT. It is translated as CASSGGFVYRNQPQHF. Combining the CDR3 with reference TRBV28 and TRBJ1-5 gives the whole variable domain DVKVTQSSRYLVKRTGEKVFLECVQDMDHENMFWYRQDPGLGLRLIYFSYDVKMKEKGDIPEGYSVSREKKERFSLILESASTNQTSMYLCASSGGFVYRNQPQHFGDGTRLSIL.

The genes are TRBV7-2 and TRBJ1-5, with 11 bases matching TRBD1. The J segment lost 6 bases and the V segment lost 4 bases, leaving 5 bases of the junction unmatched. Germline-derived CDR1 and CDR2 are SGHTA and FQGNSA. CDR3 length equals 15 residues. The CDR3 bases are TGTGCCAGCAGCTCCTGGACAGGGGGCTTTCAGCCCCAGCATTTT. Translation gives CASSSWTGGFQPQHF.

The chain employs TRBV6-5 and TRBJ1-2; TRBD1 agrees at 9 bases. Germline V gives CDR1 MNHEY, CDR2 SVGAGI. V shed 8 bases, J shed 5 bases, and the junction held 12 bases outside the gene matches. This CDR3 has 15 residues. CDR3 amino acids: CASHGGTGGEYGYTF. DNA for the CDR3: TGTGCCAGCCATGGGGGAACAGGGGGCGAGTATGGCTACACCTTC.

The rearrangement links TRBV6-5 to TRBJ2-5, with a possible D match to TRBD1 (5 bases). Trimming removed 2 bases from V and 5 bases from J, with 12 bases in between. Germline assignment: CDR1 MNHEY and CDR2 SVGAGI. The CDR3 runs 14 residues. The CDR3 DNA sequence: TGTGCCAGCAGTTACGGCTGGGGCTGGGAGACCCAGTACTTC. It is translated as CASSYGWGWETQYF.

This chain connects TRBV1 to TRBJ1-3. TRBV1 has pseudogene status. CDR3 length: 16 residues. This chain's CDR3 is CTSSDASTRSGNTIYF. CDR3 in DNA: TGCACCAGCAGCGATGCGAGCACCCGCTCTGGAAACACCATATATTTT.

The gene calls are TRBV9 and TRBJ2-1; the D gene is possibly TRBD2 (5 bases). This CDR3 is 15 amino acids long. The V end lost 0 bases, the J end lost 5 bases, and 12 bases lay between the germline ends. CDR1 SGDLS and CDR2 YYNGEE come from the germline V gene. The CDR3: CASSVANLAHNEQFF. In nucleotides, the CDR3 is TGTGCCAGCAGCGTAGCTAACCTAGCACACAATGAGCAGTTCTTC.

This rearrangement joins TRBV6-2 or TRBV6-3 to TRBJ1-1; TRBD1 agrees at 9 bases. The junction had 3 bases not matched to a gene; V was cut back by 2 bases and J by 5 bases. Looked up from germline, CDR1 is MNHEY and CDR2 is SVGEGT. The CDR3 is 14 amino acids. CDR3 DNA sequence: TGTGCCAGCAGTTACGGGACAGGGCAAACTGAAGCTTTCTTT. The encoded protein is CASSYGTGQTEAFF.

This rearrangement joins TRBV14 to TRBJ1-4; a weak D match, TRBD1 (6 bases). The CDR3 spans 15 residues. CDR1 SGHDN and CDR2 FVKESK come from the germline V gene. The V and J ends lost 1 base and 8 bases respectively, with 14 bases between them. In DNA, the CDR3 is TGTGCCAGCAGCCAAGCCCCAGGGGCAGGCGAAAAACTGTTTTTT. It encodes CASSQAPGAGEKLFF.

The V and J genes are TRBV3-1 (or the pseudogene TRBV3-2) and TRBJ1-1; D ambiguous. Germline values: CDR1 LGHDT, CDR2 YNNKEL (reference sequence). The V end was cut by 3 bases, the J end by 3 bases, with 11 bases between. This CDR3 is 14 amino acids long. CDR3 amino acids: CASSHSGRDTEAFF. CDR3 nucleotides: TGTGCCAGCAGCCACAGCGGTAGGGACACTGAAGCTTTCTTT.

J is TRBJ2-2 and V is TRBV7-6, with D possibly being TRBD2 (5 bases). Trimming pared 6 bases from V and 4 bases from J, leaving 15 bases between. Germline CDR1 and CDR2: SGHVS and FNYEAQ. The CDR3 totals 15 residues. The CDR3 loop reads CASSPLSGSTGELFF. CDR3 sequence (DNA): TGTGCCAGCAGTCCCCTCTCGGGAAGCACCGGGGAGCTGTTTTTT.

This chain uses TRBV2 with TRBJ1-6; 7 bases fit TRBD1. J was trimmed by 6 bases and V by 7 bases; bases with no gene match: 3. The germline CDR1 and CDR2 sequences are SNHLY and FYNNEI. The CDR3 extends over 13 amino acids. The DNA for the CDR3 is TGTGCCAGCACCGGGACAGTTAATTCACCCCTCCACTTT. The encoded protein is CASTGTVNSPLHF.

This clone was counted a single time. This chain joins TRBV5-1 and TRBJ1-4, with D possibly TRBD1 on 6 matching bases. The CDR3 runs to 15 residues. V lost 0 bases and J lost 8, with 14 bases in between. Per germline, CDR1 SGHRS and CDR2 YFSETQ. DNA of the CDR3: TGCGCCAGCAGCTTGGGGACAGTAGGAGGCGAAAAACTGTTTTTT. Its translation: CASSLGTVGGEKLFF.

The chain links TRBV18 to TRBJ1-1, with D maybe TRBD1 (5 bases). Trimming removed 6 bases from V and 4 bases from J, with 18 bases in between. Germline assignment: CDR1 KGHSH and CDR2 LQKENI. CDR3 length equals 15 residues. This CDR3 is CASSPRVGKATEAFF. In DNA, the CDR3 is TGTGCCAGCTCCCCCAGGGTAGGCAAGGCCACTGAAGCTTTCTTT.

The genes are TRBV9 and TRBJ2-3; a weak D match, TRBD1 (5 bases). The CDR3 runs to 15 residues. Per germline, CDR1 SGDLS and CDR2 YYNGEE. V was trimmed by 0 bases and J by 5 bases, leaving 13 bases between them. CDR3 protein: CASSVGAVQGDTQYF. The CDR3 DNA follows: TGTGCCAGCAGCGTAGGGGCAGTTCAGGGAGATACGCAGTATTTT.

The chain joins TRBV5-4 to TRBJ1-1; D perhaps matches TRBD1 (6 bases). The CDR3 length is 14 residues. Germline V gene lookup returns CDR1 SGHNT and CDR2 YYREEE (reference sequence). V was trimmed by 3 bases and J by 4 bases, leaving 13 bases between them. The CDR3 region is CASSSRQEGTEAFF. In DNA form, the CDR3 reads TGTGCCAGCAGCTCCAGACAGGAAGGCACTGAAGCTTTCTTT.

The chain joins TRBV10-1 to TRBJ2-7; the match to TRBD2 covers 11 bases. There are 15 residues in the CDR3. The V gene end was trimmed by 2 bases and the J gene end by 7 bases; junction bases not matched to a gene: 7. From germline, CDR1 is WNHNN and CDR2 SYGVQD (reference sequence). The CDR3 region is CASSERASGRREQYF. CDR3 sequence (DNA): TGCGCCAGCAGTGAGAGGGCTAGCGGGAGGAGAGAGCAGTACTTC.

V usage is TRBV27 and J usage is TRBJ1-4, with 8 bases fitting TRBD1. The trim removed 3 bases at V and 7 bases at J, leaving 4 bases unmatched. The germline V gene encodes CDR1 MNHEY and CDR2 SMNVEV (reference sequence). The CDR3 is 14 residues long. In DNA, the CDR3 is TGTGCCAGCAGTTTCAAGGACAGGGCTGAAAAACTGTTTTTT. Translating gives CASSFKDRAEKLFF.

CDR3 coding DNA: TGCGCCAGCAGCGAGGGACTTGTTGAAAAACTGTTTTTT. It encodes CASSEGLVEKLFF. The chain employs TRBV5-1 and TRBJ1-4; weak D call: TRBD1 (5 bases). This CDR3 has 13 amino acids. V was cut by 4 bases and J by 7 bases, with 11 bases left in between. Germline lookup yields CDR1 SGHRS and CDR2 YFSETQ.

This clone came up a few times. The gene calls are TRBV29-1 and TRBJ1-2; D uncertain. Trimming removed 0 bases from V and 2 bases from J, with 10 bases in between. CDR1 is SQVTM and CDR2 is ANQGSEA in the germline V gene. This CDR3 comprises 14 residues. The CDR3 is CSVEDPVGNYGYTF. CDR3 in DNA: TGCAGCGTTGAAGATCCGGTCGGGAACTATGGCTACACCTTC. Drawing the rest from reference TRBV29-1 and TRBJ1-2, the complete variable domain is SAVISQKPSRDICQRGTSLTIQCQVDSQVTMMFWYRQQPGQSLTLIATANQGSEATYESGFVIDKFPISRPNLTFSTLTVSNMSPEDSSIYLCSVEDPVGNYGYTFGSGTRLTVV.

The rearrangement links TRBV5-1 to TRBJ1-2; TRBD1 is a possible D gene (6 bases). The CDR3 spans 14 residues. The germline V gene encodes CDR1 SGHRS and CDR2 YFSETQ. V was cut by 1 base and J by 4 bases, with 11 bases left in between. CDR3 amino acids: CASSLLQGGYGYTF. CDR3 nucleotides: TGCGCCAGCAGCTTGTTACAGGGTGGCTATGGCTACACCTTC.

The chain carries TRBV5-1 and TRBJ2-7; 7 nucleotides agree with TRBD2. Losses at the gene ends were 1 base for V and 6 bases for J; bases not matched to a gene: 4. Germline-derived CDR1 and CDR2 are SGHRS and YFSETQ. The CDR3 has 13 amino acids. Here the CDR3 reads CASSLRAGREQYF. The CDR3 DNA reads TGCGCCAGCAGCTTGAGAGCGGGACGCGAGCAGTACTTC.

V gene TRBV18 combines with J gene TRBJ2-7, with 10 bases matching TRBD2. The length of the CDR3 is 14 residues. The germline gives CDR1 KGHSH, CDR2 LQKENI. Trimming removed 6 bases from V and 3 bases from J; junction bases left unmatched: 5. CDR3 residues: CASSLAGGLYEQYF. The CDR3 DNA reads as TGTGCCAGCTCTTTAGCGGGAGGCCTCTACGAGCAGTACTTC.

This clone has just one count. The chain links TRBV12-3 or TRBV12-4 to TRBJ1-2; perhaps TRBD1 as D (6 bases). Deletions cut 6 bases from V and 8 bases from J, with 16 bases between. The length of the CDR3 is 13 residues. CDR3: CASSRGQLGGYTF. The CDR3 region has the DNA TGTGCCAGCAGCCGAGGACAGCTCGGGGGCTACACCTTC.

V and J are TRBV7-9 and TRBJ1-3; no firm D call. Germline V gives CDR1 SEHNR, CDR2 FQNEAQ (reference sequence). CDR3 length: 15 residues. V was cut by 1 base and J by 3 bases, with 10 bases left in between. CDR3 coding DNA: TGTGCCAGCAGCTTAGGCTCAGCGGGTGGAAACACCATATATTTT. It translates to CASSLGSAGGNTIYF.

V and J are TRBV9 and TRBJ2-1; D is possibly TRBD2 (6 bases). Germline assignment: CDR1 SGDLS and CDR2 YYNGEE. V was pared by 0 bases and J by 2 bases, with 9 bases between. The CDR3 has 15 residues. CDR3 sequence: CASSVAGEAYNEQFF. CDR3 sequence (DNA): TGTGCCAGCAGCGTAGCGGGGGAGGCCTACAATGAGCAGTTCTTC. The whole variable domain, remainder taken from reference TRBV9 and TRBJ2-1, is DSGVTQTPKHLITATGQRVTLRCSPRSGDLSVYWYQQSLDQGLQFLIQYYNGEERAKGNILERFSAQQFPDLHSELNLSSLELGDSALYFCASSVAGEAYNEQFFGPGTRLTVL.